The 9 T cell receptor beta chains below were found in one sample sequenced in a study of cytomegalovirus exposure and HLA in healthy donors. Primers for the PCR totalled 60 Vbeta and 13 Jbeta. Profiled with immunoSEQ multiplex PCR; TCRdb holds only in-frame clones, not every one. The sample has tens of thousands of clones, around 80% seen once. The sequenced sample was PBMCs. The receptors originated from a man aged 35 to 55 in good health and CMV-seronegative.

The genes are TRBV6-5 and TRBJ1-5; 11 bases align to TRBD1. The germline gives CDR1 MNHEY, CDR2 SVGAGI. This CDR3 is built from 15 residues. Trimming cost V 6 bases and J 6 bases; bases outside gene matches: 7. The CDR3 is CASSLGTGGSQPQHF. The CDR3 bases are TGTGCCAGCAGCTTGGGGACAGGGGGGAGTCAGCCCCAGCATTTT.

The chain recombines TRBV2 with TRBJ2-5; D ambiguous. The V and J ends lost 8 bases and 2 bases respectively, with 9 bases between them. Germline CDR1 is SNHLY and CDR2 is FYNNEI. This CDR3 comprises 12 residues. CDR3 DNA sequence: TGTGCCAGCTTCCGTCCGCAAGAGACCCAGTACTTC. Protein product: CASFRPQETQYF.

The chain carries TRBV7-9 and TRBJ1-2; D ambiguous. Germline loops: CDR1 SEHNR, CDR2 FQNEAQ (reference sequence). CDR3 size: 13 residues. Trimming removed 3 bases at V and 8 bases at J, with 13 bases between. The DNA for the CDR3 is TGTGCCAGCAGCTTTCTGGGCCAAAGAGGCTACACCTTC. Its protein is CASSFLGQRGYTF.

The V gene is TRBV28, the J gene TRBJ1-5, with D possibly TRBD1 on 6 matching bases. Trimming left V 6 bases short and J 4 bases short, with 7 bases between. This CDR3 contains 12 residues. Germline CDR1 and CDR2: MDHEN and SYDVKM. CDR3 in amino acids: CASRGGNQPQHF. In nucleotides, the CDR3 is TGTGCCAGCAGAGGGGGAAATCAGCCCCAGCATTTT. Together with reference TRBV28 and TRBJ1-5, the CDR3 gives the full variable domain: DVKVTQSSRYLVKRTGEKVFLECVQDMDHENMFWYRQDPGLGLRLIYFSYDVKMKEKGDIPEGYSVSREKKERFSLILESASTNQTSMYLCASRGGNQPQHFGDGTRLSIL.

The CDR3: CASSPPGGINYGYTF. DNA for the CDR3: TGTGCCAGCAGCCCGCCCGGAGGGATCAACTATGGCTACACCTTC. The chain recombines TRBV13 with TRBJ1-2, with D unresolved. Trimming removed 5 bases from V and 2 bases from J, with 15 bases in between. From germline, CDR1 is PRHDT and CDR2 FYEKMQ (reference sequence). The CDR3 runs to 15 residues.

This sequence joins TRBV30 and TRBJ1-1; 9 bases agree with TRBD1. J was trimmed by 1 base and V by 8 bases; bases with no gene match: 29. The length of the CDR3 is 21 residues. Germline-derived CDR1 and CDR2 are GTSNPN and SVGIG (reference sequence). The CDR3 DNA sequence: TGTGCCGGAGGGTCCGGGACAGGGAGGATCCCTTTCATACCGGAGAACACTGAAGCTTTCTTT. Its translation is CAGGSGTGRIPFIPENTEAFF.

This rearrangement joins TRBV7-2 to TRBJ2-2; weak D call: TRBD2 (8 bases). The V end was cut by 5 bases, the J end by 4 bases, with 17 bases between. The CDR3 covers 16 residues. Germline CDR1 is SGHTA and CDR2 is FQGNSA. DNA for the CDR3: TGTGCCAGCAGCCCGCGGGGGGACAGACCCACCGGGGAGCTGTTTTTT. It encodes CASSPRGDRPTGELFF.

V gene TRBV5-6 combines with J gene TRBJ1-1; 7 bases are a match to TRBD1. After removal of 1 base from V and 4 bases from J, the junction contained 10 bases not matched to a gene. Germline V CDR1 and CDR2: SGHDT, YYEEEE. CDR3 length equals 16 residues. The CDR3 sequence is CASSLPLTGRSTEAFF. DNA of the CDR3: TGTGCCAGCAGCTTGCCCCTGACAGGGAGGAGCACTGAAGCTTTCTTT.

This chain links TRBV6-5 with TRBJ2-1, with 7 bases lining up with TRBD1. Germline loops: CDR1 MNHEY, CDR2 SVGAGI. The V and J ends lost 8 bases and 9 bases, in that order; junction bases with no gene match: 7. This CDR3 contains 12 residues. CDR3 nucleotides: TGTGCCAGCGGACAGGCAGTGGGTGAGCAGTTCTTC. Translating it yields CASGQAVGEQFF.